This record looks at one T cell receptor beta chain sequence and its context. TCRdb reanalysed the 5' RACE reads using MiXCR and keeps one entry per CDR3 protein. The data contain fewer than 650,000 distinct CDR3 sequences, roughly 20% of them seen just once; the ten biggest clones take up roughly 8.3%. Trimming left V 1 base short and J 2 bases short, with 13 bases between. Per the germline V gene, CDR1 is SGHTA and CDR2 is FQGNSA. The CDR3 spans 16 residues. The data originate from a study of T-cell memory formation after mild COVID-19. At the level of the study: Among the donors, TCR clusters were largely specific to each donor.

The J gene is TRBJ2-3, the V gene TRBV7-2; no definite D call. The clonotype was recovered from an adult woman who had mild COVID-19 (a few samples of this study predate the infection). Cell type and time point are not known. What was sequenced was PBMCs or a T cell subset sorted from them (not recorded which). The CDR3, as DNA: TGTGCCAGCAGCTTAGTTGCTATCGGCATCACAGATACGCAGTATTTT. It codes for CASSLVAIGITDTQYF.